One TCR beta chain is described in this entry. As yet, its antigen is unknown. The data were obtained in a study of T cells expressing NK-cell markers. Overall study: Among eight sequenced donors, seven carried HCMV seropositivity while one was seronegative.

cDNA encoding TCR beta was synthesized via 5'RACE template switching incorporating UMIs. From its re-call of the 5' RACE reads, TCRdb lists each CDR3 protein once, without DNA. The listing records about 260,000 distinct CDR3 sequences. Points from the study as a whole: In several donors, dominant clonotypes made up roughly 28.3-65% of CD3+CD56-NKG2C+ cells.

The receptor's source is a woman aged 18 to 69 in good health. The specimen sequenced was blood T cells: a sorted CD56 or NKG2C T cell subset, CD4+ or CD8+ T cells, or bulk PBMC T cells (not recorded which).

The CDR3 region is CASSSRAGPYNEQFF. The genes are TRBV5-6 and TRBJ2-1; TCRdb proposes TRBD1, but this gene call is untestable without DNA. CDR3 length: 15 residues. CDR1 and CDR2 from the germline V gene are SGHDT and YYEEEE.